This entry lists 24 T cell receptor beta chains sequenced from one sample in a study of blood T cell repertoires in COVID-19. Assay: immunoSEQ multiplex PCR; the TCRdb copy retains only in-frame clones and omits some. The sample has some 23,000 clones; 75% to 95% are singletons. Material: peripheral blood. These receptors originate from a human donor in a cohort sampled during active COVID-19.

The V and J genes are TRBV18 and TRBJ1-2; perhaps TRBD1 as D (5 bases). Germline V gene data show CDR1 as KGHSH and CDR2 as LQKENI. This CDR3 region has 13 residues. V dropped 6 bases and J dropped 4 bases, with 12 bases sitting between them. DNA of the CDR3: TGTGCCAGCTCCTTCGACAGAATCTATGGCTACACCTTC. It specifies CASSFDRIYGYTF.

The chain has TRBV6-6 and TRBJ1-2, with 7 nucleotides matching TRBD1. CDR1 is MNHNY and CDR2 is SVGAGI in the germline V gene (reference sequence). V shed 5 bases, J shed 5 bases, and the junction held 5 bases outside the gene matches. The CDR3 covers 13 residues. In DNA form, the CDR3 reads TGTGCCAGCAGTCCCCAGGGGGGATATGGCTACACCTTC. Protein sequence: CASSPQGGYGYTF.

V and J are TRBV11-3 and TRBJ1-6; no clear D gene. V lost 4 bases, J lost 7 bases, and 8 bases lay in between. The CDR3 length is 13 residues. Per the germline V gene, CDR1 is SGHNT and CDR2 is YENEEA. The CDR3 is CASSSRGNSPLHF. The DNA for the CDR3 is TGTGCCAGCAGCTCGCGGGGAAATTCACCCCTCCACTTT.

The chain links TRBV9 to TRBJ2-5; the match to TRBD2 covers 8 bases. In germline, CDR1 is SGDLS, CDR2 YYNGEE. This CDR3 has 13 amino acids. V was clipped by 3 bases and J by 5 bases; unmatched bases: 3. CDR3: CASSGGLAETQYF. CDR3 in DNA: TGTGCCAGCAGCGGCGGACTAGCTGAGACCCAGTACTTC.

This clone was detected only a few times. CDR3 region: CASSLDPVGEQYF. CDR3 sequence (DNA): TGTGCCAGCAGCTTAGACCCCGTCGGCGAGCAGTACTTC. V and J are TRBV11-2 and TRBJ2-7; D remains ambiguous. CDR1 and CDR2 (germline): SGHAT, FQNNGV. This CDR3 is built from 13 residues. V lost 0 bases and J lost 6, with 9 bases in between.

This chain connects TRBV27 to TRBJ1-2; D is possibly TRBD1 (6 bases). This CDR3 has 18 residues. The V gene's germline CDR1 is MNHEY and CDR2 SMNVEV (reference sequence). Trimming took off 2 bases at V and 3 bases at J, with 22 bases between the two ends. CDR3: CASSLHPGHPLGDYGYTF. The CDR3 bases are TGTGCCAGCAGTTTACATCCGGGACACCCCCTGGGGGACTATGGCTACACCTTC.

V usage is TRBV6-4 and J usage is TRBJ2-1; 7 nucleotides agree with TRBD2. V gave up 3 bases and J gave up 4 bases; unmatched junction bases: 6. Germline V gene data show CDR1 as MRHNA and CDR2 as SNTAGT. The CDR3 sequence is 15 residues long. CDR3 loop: CASSEEAGRYNEQFF. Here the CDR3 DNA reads TGTGCCAGCAGTGAGGAAGCGGGGAGATACAATGAGCAGTTCTTC.

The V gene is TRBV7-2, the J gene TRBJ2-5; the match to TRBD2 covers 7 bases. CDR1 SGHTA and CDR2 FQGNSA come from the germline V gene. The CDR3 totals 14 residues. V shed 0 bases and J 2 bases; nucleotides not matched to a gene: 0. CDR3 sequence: CASSLAGGQETQYF. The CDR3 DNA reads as TGTGCCAGCAGCTTAGCGGGGGGGCAAGAGACCCAGTACTTC.

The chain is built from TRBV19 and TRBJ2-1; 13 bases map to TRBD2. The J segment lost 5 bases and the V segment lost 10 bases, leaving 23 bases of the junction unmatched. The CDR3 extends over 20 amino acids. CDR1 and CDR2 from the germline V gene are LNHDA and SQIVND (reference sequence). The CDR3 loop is CATRRQVSGLAGALNNEQFF. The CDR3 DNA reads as TGTGCCACCAGAAGACAGGTTAGTGGACTAGCGGGGGCCCTCAACAATGAGCAGTTCTTC.

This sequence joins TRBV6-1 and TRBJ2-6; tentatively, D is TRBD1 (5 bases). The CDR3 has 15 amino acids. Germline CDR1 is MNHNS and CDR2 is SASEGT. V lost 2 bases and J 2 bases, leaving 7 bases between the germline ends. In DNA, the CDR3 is TGTGCCAGCAGTGAAATAGGGGCTGGGGCCAACGTCCTGACTTTC. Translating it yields CASSEIGAGANVLTF.

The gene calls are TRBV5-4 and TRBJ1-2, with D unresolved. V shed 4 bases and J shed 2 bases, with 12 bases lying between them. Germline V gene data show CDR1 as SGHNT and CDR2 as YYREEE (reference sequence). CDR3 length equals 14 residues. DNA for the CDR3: TGTGCCAGCAGCCCGGTCGACACAAACTATGGCTACACCTTC. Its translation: CASSPVDTNYGYTF.

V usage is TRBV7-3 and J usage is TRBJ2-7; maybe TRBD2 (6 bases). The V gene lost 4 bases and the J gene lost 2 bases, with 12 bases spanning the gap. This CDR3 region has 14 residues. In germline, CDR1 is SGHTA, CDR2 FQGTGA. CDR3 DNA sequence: TGTGCCAGCAGCTCCGGGACTGGAACCTACGAGCAGTACTTC. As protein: CASSSGTGTYEQYF.

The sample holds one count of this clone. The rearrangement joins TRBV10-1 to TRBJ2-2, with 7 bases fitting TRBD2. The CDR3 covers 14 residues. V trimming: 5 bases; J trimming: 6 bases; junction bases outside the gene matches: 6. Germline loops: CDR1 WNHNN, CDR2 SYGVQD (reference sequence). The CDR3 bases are TGCGCCAGCAGTAGCAGGGAGGGAGCCGGGGAGCTGTTTTTT. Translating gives CASSSREGAGELFF.

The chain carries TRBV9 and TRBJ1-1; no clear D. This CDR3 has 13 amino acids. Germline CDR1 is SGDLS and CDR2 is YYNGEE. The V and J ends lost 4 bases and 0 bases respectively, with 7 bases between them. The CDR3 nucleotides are TGTGCCAGCAGCCCCCCTATGAACACTGAAGCTTTCTTT. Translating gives CASSPPMNTEAFF.

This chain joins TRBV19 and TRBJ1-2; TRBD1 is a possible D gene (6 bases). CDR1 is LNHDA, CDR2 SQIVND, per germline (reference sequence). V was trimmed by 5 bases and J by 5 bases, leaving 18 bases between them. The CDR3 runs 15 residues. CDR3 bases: TGTGCCAGTAGTTCCCCGACAGGATTTCGATATGGCTACACCTTC. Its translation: CASSSPTGFRYGYTF.

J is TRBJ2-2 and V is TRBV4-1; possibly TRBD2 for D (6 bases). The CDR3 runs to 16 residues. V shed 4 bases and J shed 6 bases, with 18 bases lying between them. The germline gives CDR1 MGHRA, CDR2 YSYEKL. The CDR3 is CASSPRRDSLSGELFF. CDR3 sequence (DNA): TGCGCCAGCAGCCCACGACGGGACTCTCTGTCCGGGGAGCTGTTTTTT.

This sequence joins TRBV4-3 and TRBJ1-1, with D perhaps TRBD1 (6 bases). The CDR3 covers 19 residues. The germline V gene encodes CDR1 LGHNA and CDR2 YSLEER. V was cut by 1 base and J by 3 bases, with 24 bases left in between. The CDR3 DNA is TGCGCCAGCAGCCAAGTCGGCGTCGGACAGCCCAGGTCGGACACTGAAGCTTTCTTT. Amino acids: CASSQVGVGQPRSDTEAFF.

CDR3 DNA: TGTGCCAGCAGCCCCGGGGAATCTGCGGGGCATAATGAAAAACTGTTTTTT. Its protein is CASSPGESAGHNEKLFF. This chain connects TRBV9 to TRBJ1-4; D may be TRBD1 (5 bases). The CDR3 consists of 17 residues. The germline V gene encodes CDR1 SGDLS and CDR2 YYNGEE. Trimming pared 4 bases from V and 4 bases from J, leaving 20 bases between.

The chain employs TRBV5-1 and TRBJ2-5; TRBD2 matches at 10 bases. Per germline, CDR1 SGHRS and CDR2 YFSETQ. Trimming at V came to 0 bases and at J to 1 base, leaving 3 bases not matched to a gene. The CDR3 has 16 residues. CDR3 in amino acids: CASSLVKRGGQETQYF. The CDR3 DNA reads TGCGCCAGCAGCTTGGTCAAGCGGGGGGGCCAAGAGACCCAGTACTTC.

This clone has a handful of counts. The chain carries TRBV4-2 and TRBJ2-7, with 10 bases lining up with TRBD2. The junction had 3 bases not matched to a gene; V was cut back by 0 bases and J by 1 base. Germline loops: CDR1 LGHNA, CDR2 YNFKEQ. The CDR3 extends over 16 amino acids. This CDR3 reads CASSQDGTSASYEQYF. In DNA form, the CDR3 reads TGTGCCAGCAGCCAAGATGGGACTAGCGCATCCTACGAGCAGTACTTC.

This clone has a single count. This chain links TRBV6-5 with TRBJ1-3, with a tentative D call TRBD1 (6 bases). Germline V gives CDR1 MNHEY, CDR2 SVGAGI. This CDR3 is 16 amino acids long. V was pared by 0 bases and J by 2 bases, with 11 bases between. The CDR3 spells CASSYSRGGTGNTIYF. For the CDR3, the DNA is TGTGCCAGCAGTTACTCGAGGGGGGGAACTGGAAACACCATATATTTT.

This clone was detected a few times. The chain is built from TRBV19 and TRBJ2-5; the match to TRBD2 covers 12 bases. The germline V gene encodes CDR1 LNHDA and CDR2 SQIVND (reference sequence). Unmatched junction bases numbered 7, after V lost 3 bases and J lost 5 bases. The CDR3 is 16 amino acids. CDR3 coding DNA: TGTGCCAGTAGTATTCGGACTAGCGGGGAAGGGGAGACCCAGTACTTC. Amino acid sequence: CASSIRTSGEGETQYF.

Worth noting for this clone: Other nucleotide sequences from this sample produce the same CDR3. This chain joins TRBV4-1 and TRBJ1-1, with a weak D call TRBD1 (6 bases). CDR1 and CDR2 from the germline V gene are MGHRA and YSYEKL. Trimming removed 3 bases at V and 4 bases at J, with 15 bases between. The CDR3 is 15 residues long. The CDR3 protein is CASSQRGAVLTEAFF. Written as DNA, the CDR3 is TGCGCCAGCAGCCAGCGGGGGGCCGTCCTCACTGAAGCTTTCTTT.

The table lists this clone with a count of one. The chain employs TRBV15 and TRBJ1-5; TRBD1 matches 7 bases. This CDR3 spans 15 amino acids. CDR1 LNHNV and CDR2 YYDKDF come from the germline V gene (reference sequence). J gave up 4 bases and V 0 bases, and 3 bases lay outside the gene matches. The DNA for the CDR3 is TGTGCCACCAGCAGAGAAGCGACAGGGAATCAGCCCCAGCATTTT. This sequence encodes CATSREATGNQPQHF.